Each of the 26 T cell receptor beta chains below was sequenced from the same sample in a study of T-cell reconstitution after alpha-beta-depleted transplantation in children. Library preparation (for TCRbeta) was performed with unique molecular identifiers. Each CDR3 protein gets one entry after TCRdb re-called the PCR reads with MiXCR. The profile covers some 490,000 distinct CDR3 sequences, with about an eighth appearing a single time and around 5.6% taken by the ten largest. This material consisted of PBMCs from the stem cell graft donor, taken from the stem cell graft. The receptors come from a human donor who donated a stem cell graft to a child with combined immunodeficiency.

This clonotype was detected many times. V usage is TRBV11-1 and J usage is TRBJ2-1; TRBD2 matches 10 bases. The germline gives CDR1 SGHAT, CDR2 FQDESV (reference sequence). The CDR3 spans 16 residues. Germline trimming cut 5 bases from V and 8 bases from J; bases unmatched to any gene: 12. The CDR3 spells CASSPHHLLAGDEQFF. The CDR3 DNA reads TGTGCCAGCAGCCCCCATCATCTGCTAGCGGGAGATGAGCAGTTCTTC.

This clonotype was seen many times. The genes are TRBV15 and TRBJ2-3; D remains ambiguous. The V end was cut by 1 base, the J end by 7 bases, with 9 bases between. There are 13 residues in the CDR3. Germline V gene lookup returns CDR1 LNHNV and CDR2 YYDKDF (reference sequence). This chain's CDR3 is CATSRVRTYTQYF. The CDR3 DNA sequence: TGTGCCACCAGCAGAGTGCGGACCTATACGCAGTATTTT. Looking up the rest from reference TRBV15 and TRBJ2-3 gives the full variable domain: DAMVIQNPRYQVTQFGKPVTLSCSQTLNHNVMYWYQQKSSQAPKLLFHYYDKDFNNEADTPDNFQSRRPNTSFCFLDIRSPGLGDTAMYLCATSRVRTYTQYFGPGTRLTVL.

In its sample, this clonotype was seen many times. The chain links TRBV6-5 to TRBJ2-6; unclear D gene. Germline CDR1 is MNHEY and CDR2 is SVGAGI. The length of the CDR3 is 15 residues. Between the trimmed V and J ends, which lost 4 bases and 0 bases, there was a span of 7 bases. The CDR3 sequence: CASSLSHSGANVLTF. The CDR3, as DNA: TGTGCCAGCAGTTTATCCCACTCTGGGGCCAACGTCCTGACTTTC.

This clonotype was picked up many times. The chain carries TRBV7-9 and TRBJ2-1; D gene uncertain. Germline CDR1 is SEHNR and CDR2 is FQNEAQ (reference sequence). The CDR3 has 15 amino acids. V dropped 1 base and J dropped 2 bases, with 9 bases sitting between them. CDR3 DNA sequence: TGTGCCAGCAGCTTAGTAGGATTTACCTACAATGAGCAGTTCTTC. Translating it yields CASSLVGFTYNEQFF. The variable domain in full, with the rest retrieved from reference TRBV7-9 and TRBJ2-1, is DTGVSQNPRHKITKRGQNVTFRCDPISEHNRLYWYRQTLGQGPEFLTYFQNEAQLEKSRLLSDRFSAERPKGSFSTLEIQRTEQGDSAMYLCASSLVGFTYNEQFFGPGTRLTVL.

This clonotype was seen a few times. The chain carries TRBV25-1 and TRBJ2-3; 8 nucleotides align to TRBD1. This CDR3 is 14 amino acids long. Trimming removed 4 bases from V and 4 bases from J; junction bases left unmatched: 4. Looked up from germline, CDR1 is MGHDK and CDR2 is SYGVNS. CDR3 nucleotides: TGTGCCAGCAGTGTTTCACAGGGGGCAGATACGCAGTATTTT. As protein: CASSVSQGADTQYF.

This clonotype was counted between two and nine times. V is TRBV29-1 and J is TRBJ2-1; no firm D call. Germline loops: CDR1 SQVTM, CDR2 ANQGSEA. The V and J ends lost 2 bases and 6 bases respectively, with 11 bases between them. There are 13 residues in the CDR3. This CDR3 reads CSVESRFSNEQFF. In nucleotides, the CDR3 is TGCAGCGTTGAAAGCAGATTCAGCAATGAGCAGTTCTTC.

This clonotype was observed a handful of times. The J gene is TRBJ2-7, the V gene TRBV20-1; 9 bases agree with TRBD2. This CDR3 is 16 amino acids long. V was clipped by 1 base and J by 2 bases; unmatched bases: 9. Germline V lookup: CDR1 DFQATT, CDR2 SNEGSKA (reference sequence). The CDR3 nucleotides are TGCAGTGCTAGAGTAGCGGGAGAACTTCGCCCCTACGAGCAGTACTTC. Protein sequence: CSARVAGELRPYEQYF.

This rearrangement joins TRBV27 to TRBJ2-6; D call uncertain. This CDR3 region has 13 residues. Trimming took off 6 bases at V and 3 bases at J, with 6 bases between the two ends. Germline V gene data show CDR1 as MNHEY and CDR2 as SMNVEV (reference sequence). The CDR3 DNA follows: TGTGCCAGCAGGGCGTATGGGGCCAACGTCCTGACTTTC. Its translation is CASRAYGANVLTF.

This clonotype has a single count. The chain uses TRBV5-6 and TRBJ2-2; 9 bases fit TRBD1. CDR1 is SGHDT, CDR2 YYEEEE, per germline. The junction had 4 bases not matched to a gene; V was cut back by 2 bases and J by 5 bases. The CDR3 totals 15 residues. The CDR3 DNA follows: TGTGCCAGCAGCTTCGAGACAGGGGGGACCGGGGAGCTGTTTTTT. Its protein is CASSFETGGTGELFF.

The table lists this clonotype with many counts. The rearrangement uses TRBV6-2 or TRBV6-3 and TRBJ2-2; D gene uncertain. Trimming took 9 bases from V and 7 from J, leaving 6 bases between them. This CDR3 has 10 amino acids. The germline V gene has CDR1 MNHEY and CDR2 SVGEGT. CDR3 residues: CASGNGELFF. CDR3 in DNA: TGTGCCAGTGGGAACGGGGAGCTGTTTTTT.

This clonotype was found many times. This sequence joins TRBV29-1 and TRBJ2-1, with 8 positions matching TRBD2. This CDR3 has 14 residues. Per the germline V gene, CDR1 is SQVTM and CDR2 is ANQGSEA. Losses at the gene ends were 3 bases for V and 4 bases for J; bases not matched to a gene: 5. The CDR3 DNA sequence: TGCAGCGTTGATGGCGGGGGGACATACAATGAGCAGTTCTTC. Its translation: CSVDGGGTYNEQFF.

As for this clonotype: At one end, the junction sequence differs from germline, possibly due to a read error. The DNA for the CDR3 is TGTACCAGCAGTTTCCCTTCAGACCCGGGAGGCGGCACAGATACGCAGTATTTT. It specifies CTSSFPSDPGGGTDTQYF. The chain combines TRBV12-3 or TRBV12-4 with TRBJ2-3, with 7 bases matching TRBD2. The CDR3 covers 18 residues.

The V and J genes are TRBV12-3 or TRBV12-4 and TRBJ1-2; D possibly corresponds to TRBD1 (5 bases). CDR3 length: 17 amino acids. V lost 5 bases, J lost 0 bases, and 19 bases lay in between. DNA for the CDR3: TGTGCCAGCAGTCCAGACCAACCAGGGACTGCTAACTATGGCTACACCTTC. It is translated as CASSPDQPGTANYGYTF.

Written as DNA, the CDR3 is TGCAGTGCTAGAGGTTTTCGGACTAGCGGGACCGACGAGCAGTTCTTC. This gives the protein CSARGFRTSGTDEQFF. V gene TRBV20-1 combines with J gene TRBJ2-1; 12 nucleotides align to TRBD2. V lost 1 base, J lost 10 bases, and 11 bases stayed unmatched. CDR3 length: 16 amino acids. Germline CDR1 DFQATT, CDR2 SNEGSKA (reference sequence).

This clonotype came up many times. This chain uses TRBV27 with TRBJ2-3, with D possibly TRBD2 on 6 matching bases. CDR1 and CDR2 (germline): MNHEY, SMNVEV (reference sequence). This CDR3 is built from 17 residues. The V end was cut by 0 bases, the J end by 4 bases, with 17 bases between. The CDR3 DNA sequence: TGTGCCAGCAGTTTATCTCGGGGGTCGTTGGTCCCAGATACGCAGTATTTT. Encoded protein: CASSLSRGSLVPDTQYF.

A few counts support this clonotype. This chain connects TRBV2 to TRBJ2-5; 13 nucleotides agree with TRBD2. V was pared by 7 bases and J by 1 base, with 3 bases of the junction left unmatched. The CDR3 runs 15 residues. Germline CDR1 and CDR2: SNHLY and FYNNEI. CDR3 nucleotides: TGTGCCAGCAAGGGGACTAGCGGGACCCAAGAGACCCAGTACTTC. It yields the protein CASKGTSGTQETQYF.

J is TRBJ2-2 and V is TRBV24-1; tentatively, D is TRBD2 (5 bases). V dropped 0 bases and J dropped 3 bases, with 10 bases sitting between them. Germline V CDR1 and CDR2: KGHDR, SFDVKD. CDR3 size: 16 residues. The CDR3 coding sequence is TGTGCCACCAGTGATTTGACAGCCGGGGACACCGGGGAGCTGTTTTTT. This gives the protein CATSDLTAGDTGELFF.

The chain has TRBV11-1 and TRBJ1-5, with 8 bases fitting TRBD1. V lost 5 bases to trimming and J lost 2 bases; unmatched junction nucleotides: 14. Germline values: CDR1 SGHAT, CDR2 FQDESV (reference sequence). The CDR3 has 18 residues. The CDR3 here is CASSPGLRGQRGNQPQHF. CDR3 sequence (DNA): TGTGCCAGCAGCCCGGGGCTCAGGGGGCAAAGAGGCAATCAGCCCCAGCATTTT.

This clonotype was counted at least ten times. The rearrangement uses TRBV6-2 or TRBV6-3 and TRBJ2-3, with D possibly TRBD1 on 6 matching bases. V lost 5 bases and J 5 bases, leaving 11 bases between the germline ends. Looked up from germline, CDR1 is MNHEY and CDR2 is SVGEGT. The CDR3 runs to 13 residues. The CDR3 nucleotides are TGTGCCAGCAGTCCTACAGGGTTAGATACGCAGTATTTT. Residues: CASSPTGLDTQYF.

There are many counts of this clonotype. V usage is TRBV4-2 and J usage is TRBJ2-7; D might be TRBD2 (5 bases). Germline CDR1 reads LGHNA; CDR2 reads YNFKEQ. Between the trimmed V and J ends, which lost 3 bases and 3 bases, there was a span of 12 bases. The CDR3 runs 14 residues. In DNA form, the CDR3 reads TGTGCCAGCAGCCAGTCTCGGGGTTTCTACGAGCAGTACTTC. Translated, it gives CASSQSRGFYEQYF.

This clonotype was observed at least ten times. V is TRBV11-2 and J is TRBJ2-7, with 7 bases fitting TRBD1. The CDR3 is 15 residues long. CDR1 and CDR2 (germline): SGHAT, FQNNGV. V shed 4 bases and J 0 bases; nucleotides not matched to a gene: 6. The CDR3 here is CASSSGQQHSYEQYF. The CDR3 DNA reads TGTGCCAGCAGCTCGGGACAGCAGCACTCCTACGAGCAGTACTTC.

This clonotype appeared many times. The J gene is TRBJ2-1, the V gene TRBV10-3; the match to TRBD2 covers 11 bases. The CDR3 consists of 12 residues. The V segment lost 9 bases and the J segment 6 bases; nucleotides outside the gene matches: 1. CDR1 is ENHRY and CDR2 is SYGVKD in the germline V gene. In DNA form, the CDR3 reads TGTGCCATTACTAGCGGGAGCAATGAGCAGTTCTTC. It encodes CAITSGSNEQFF.

This clonotype was seen more than once but under ten times. The junction departs from the called germline gene at one end, perhaps through a read error. The chain recombines TRBV12-3 or TRBV12-4 with TRBJ1-1; possible D gene TRBD1, 5 bases. This CDR3 is built from 12 residues. CDR3: CASTVGDTEAFF. CDR3 DNA sequence: TGCGCCAGCACCGTAGGGGACACTGAAGCTTTCTTT.

This clonotype was picked up a small number of times. J is TRBJ2-7 and V is TRBV10-3; 9 positions match TRBD1. Trimming cost V 4 bases and J 1 base; bases outside gene matches: 8. CDR3 size: 16 residues. Germline CDR1 and CDR2: ENHRY and SYGVKD. In nucleotides, the CDR3 is TGTGCCATCAGTGGCCTACCCGGGACAGGGTCCTACGAGCAGTACTTC. Translated, it gives CAISGLPGTGSYEQYF.

This clonotype has ten or more counts. This chain joins TRBV18 and TRBJ2-7; possibly TRBD1 for D (6 bases). This CDR3 has 15 residues. CDR1 is KGHSH and CDR2 is LQKENI in the germline V gene. V shed 3 bases and J shed 5 bases, with 17 bases lying between them. CDR3 coding DNA: TGTGCCAGCTCACCTCTCATGACACAGGGCCACGAGCAGTACTTC. Its translation is CASSPLMTQGHEQYF.

This clonotype was recorded at least ten times. The chain couples TRBV15 to TRBJ1-1, with unresolved D. This CDR3 has 13 residues. Trimming left V 1 base short and J 8 bases short, with 11 bases between. Germline CDR1 is LNHNV and CDR2 is YYDKDF (reference sequence). Here the CDR3 reads CATSRVGGTEAFF. DNA for the CDR3: TGTGCCACCAGCAGAGTCGGCGGCACAGAAGCTTTCTTT. Filled out from reference TRBV15 and TRBJ1-1, the complete variable domain reads DAMVIQNPRYQVTQFGKPVTLSCSQTLNHNVMYWYQQKSSQAPKLLFHYYDKDFNNEADTPDNFQSRRPNTSFCFLDIRSPGLGDTAMYLCATSRVGGTEAFFGQGTRLTVV.